This TCR beta chain originates from a study of glioma-infiltrating T cells after dendritic cell vaccination. The germline V gene encodes CDR1 SEHNR and CDR2 FQNEAQ (reference sequence). The CDR3 length is 15 residues. Trimming pared 5 bases from V and 3 bases from J, leaving 14 bases between. The time point was: after dendritic cell vaccination, including at tumor progression/relapse. The method was immunoSEQ multiplex PCR; TCRdb's version includes in-frame clones alone and lacks a portion of them. Of 65,000 or so clones in the sample, roughly 86% are singletons; the top ten hold more than 9%. The genes are TRBV7-9 and TRBJ2-1; D possibly corresponds to TRBD1 (6 bases). This clonotype was sampled from a human donor with glioblastoma. The specimen comprised blood, sampled after dendritic cell vaccination. CDR3 in amino acids: CASSAPGHSYNEQFF. The CDR3 coding sequence is TGTGCCAGCAGCGCCCCGGGACACAGCTACAATGAGCAGTTCTTC.